The 9 T cell receptor beta chains reported below all come from one sample, sequenced in a study of T cell responses to AZD1222 COVID-19 vaccine. The data were produced by immunoSEQ multiplex PCR, yet TCRdb's version contains in-frame clones alone and is incomplete. The sample includes roughly 170,000 clones, 85% to 95% seen only once; the top ten take roughly 1.7%. This specimen consisted of peripheral blood, obtained 28 days after the second AZD1222 dose. The receptors were gathered from an adult who received the AZD1222 COVID-19 vaccine.

The chain recombines TRBV6-5 with TRBJ2-3; D unresolved. Germline CDR1 and CDR2: MNHEY and SVGAGI. V lost 4 bases to trimming and J lost 5 bases, with 4 bases between them. The CDR3 extends over 11 amino acids. The CDR3 loop reads CASSSLDTQYF. CDR3 nucleotide sequence: TGTGCCAGCAGTTCTTTAGATACGCAGTATTTT.

The chain uses TRBV19 and TRBJ2-1; D perhaps matches TRBD1 (5 bases). Germline lookup yields CDR1 LNHDA and CDR2 SQIVND (reference sequence). This CDR3 comprises 13 residues. With 3 bases removed from V and 5 bases from J, the gap between germline ends came to 8 bases. Here the CDR3 DNA reads TGTGCCAGTAGTATTCGCAGGGACAATGAGCAGTTCTTC. As protein: CASSIRRDNEQFF.

The gene calls are TRBV6-5 and TRBJ1-1; tentative D call: TRBD1 (5 bases). V shed 7 bases and J shed 4 bases, with 19 bases lying between them. The CDR3 covers 15 residues. The germline V gene encodes CDR1 MNHEY and CDR2 SVGAGI. CDR3 residues: CASNPSGYGRTEAFF. For the CDR3, the DNA is TGTGCCAGCAACCCTTCAGGGTATGGCCGCACTGAAGCTTTCTTT.

The rearrangement joins TRBV19 to TRBJ2-1, with 10 bases that match TRBD2. V lost 3 bases, J lost 6 bases, and 17 bases stayed unmatched. The CDR3 spans 19 residues. The germline CDR1 and CDR2 sequences are LNHDA and SQIVND (reference sequence). The CDR3 DNA follows: TGTGCCAGTAGTATCCGGCTAGCGGGAGTTATAGGTGTTCGCAATGAGCAGTTCTTC. Encoded protein: CASSIRLAGVIGVRNEQFF.

This clone has just a few counts. The rearrangement uses TRBV30 and TRBJ1-6; D not resolved. Germline CDR1 reads GTSNPN; CDR2 reads SVGIG (reference sequence). The CDR3 covers 13 residues. V lost 1 base and J lost 7, with 8 bases in between. This CDR3 is CAWSGTGNSPLHF. CDR3 sequence (DNA): TGTGCCTGGAGTGGGACGGGGAATTCACCCCTCCACTTT.

This chain joins TRBV28 and TRBJ2-7; 9 bases agree with TRBD1. The CDR3 length is 14 residues. Unmatched junction bases numbered 9, after V lost 6 bases and J lost 6 bases. Germline V gives CDR1 MDHEN, CDR2 SYDVKM. DNA for the CDR3: TGTGCCAGCAGCCAACCGGACAGGGGTGGCGAGCAGTACTTC. It translates to CASSQPDRGGEQYF.

This chain links TRBV11-3 with TRBJ2-7; D remains ambiguous. The CDR3 is 12 amino acids. The ends were cut back, 8 bases at V and 2 bases at J, with 10 bases in the middle. The germline V gene has CDR1 SGHNT and CDR2 YENEEA. CDR3 bases: TGTGCCAGCGGAATTAAGGCCTACGAGCAGTACTTC. It translates to CASGIKAYEQYF.

The chain recombines TRBV19 with TRBJ1-5, with a weak D call TRBD1 (5 bases). Trimming removed 9 bases from V and 7 bases from J, with 16 bases in between. The length of the CDR3 is 13 residues. Germline V CDR1 and CDR2: LNHDA, SQIVND (reference sequence). The DNA of the CDR3 is TGTGCCAGCCTAGGCCAGGGAGAACAGCCCCAGCATTTT. Amino acid sequence: CASLGQGEQPQHF.

The rearrangement joins TRBV19 to TRBJ1-2; D is perhaps TRBD1 (6 bases). Germline values: CDR1 LNHDA, CDR2 SQIVND (reference sequence). The CDR3 consists of 13 residues. The ends were cut back, 7 bases at V and 7 bases at J, with 16 bases in the middle. DNA of the CDR3: TGTGCCAGTAACGATCAAGGACAGTCTGGCTACACCTTC. Translating gives CASNDQGQSGYTF.